This T cell receptor beta chain was retrieved from a study of T cell repertoires in cytomegalovirus infection. MiXCR, run by TCRdb on the reads, gives a single entry per CDR3 protein. The sample holds about 260,000 distinct CDR3 sequences, roughly an eighth seen once. The CDR3 extends over 14 amino acids. Germline V gene data show CDR1 as MDHEN and CDR2 as SYDVKM. The ends were cut back, 7 bases at V and 4 bases at J, with 14 bases in the middle. V and J are TRBV28 and TRBJ2-1, with a tentative D call TRBD1 (6 bases). The material sequenced was PBMCs. This TCR was recovered from a human donor in good health (CMV status not recorded). Some clones in this sample may be carry-over from other donors' samples. CDR3 DNA: TGTGCCAGCACCACGGTAGGGGGTTACAATGAGCAGTTCTTC. Amino acid sequence: CASTTVGGYNEQFF.